This T cell receptor (beta chain) came from a study of PD-L1 blockade in urothelial cancer. Study overall: Patients began atezolizumab, 1,200 mg intravenously every 3 weeks, in about 2014. Blood samples had a median of approximately 150,000 T cells.

Clones were read by immunoSEQ multiplex PCR, and TCRdb kept only the in-frame ones, dropping some. Of about 81,000 clones in the sample, about 82% were seen once. Time point noted: pretreatment peripheral blood. The sequencing used PBMCs, collected around atezolizumab (anti-PD-L1) treatment. The clonotype originates from a middle-aged man with urothelial cancer.

CDR3: CASSRTEAFF. In nucleotides, the CDR3 is TGTGCCAGTTCGCGCACTGAAGCTTTCTTT. The V gene is TRBV2, the J gene TRBJ1-1; D gene ambiguous. The V end lost 9 bases, the J end lost 4 bases, and 6 bases lay between the germline ends. Germline V gene lookup returns CDR1 SNHLY and CDR2 FYNNEI. The CDR3 runs 10 residues.